Sequencing of this T cell receptor (beta chain) was carried out in a study of cytomegalovirus exposure and HLA in healthy donors. Germline V CDR1 and CDR2: MNHEY, SVGAGI. CDR3 length: 16 amino acids. V lost 0 bases to trimming and J lost 3 bases; unmatched junction nucleotides: 5. The PCR contained 60 Vbeta and 13 Jbeta primers. Sequenced by immunoSEQ multiplex PCR; TCRdb stores in-frame clones only, minus some. The sample includes some 170,000 clones, around 80% of them seen just once. Sequenced material: PBMCs. The clonotype was recovered from a man in his late teens or twenties in good health and CMV-seropositive. This chain joins TRBV6-5 and TRBJ2-3, with 8 bases fitting TRBD1. CDR3 nucleotide sequence: TGTGCCAGCAGTTACTCGTTAGACAGGGGAACAGATACGCAGTATTTT. It codes for CASSYSLDRGTDTQYF.